The 6 T cell receptor beta chains presented below share a single source sample, sequenced in a study of blood T cell repertoires in COVID-19. Data came from immunoSEQ multiplex PCR; TCRdb stores just in-frame clones and leaves some out. This sample has hundreds of thousands of clones; approximately 86% occur once, and the top ten carry roughly 3%. Sequenced input: peripheral blood. The receptors were sampled from a man aged 55 to 69 with acute or convalescent COVID-19.

The chain has TRBV7-9 and TRBJ2-3; 7 bases are shared with TRBD2. The junction had 5 bases not matched to a gene; V was cut back by 0 bases and J by 5 bases. CDR1 and CDR2 (germline): SEHNR, FQNEAQ (reference sequence). This CDR3 has 15 amino acids. Here the CDR3 reads CASSLAGGMRDTQYF. The CDR3 coding sequence is TGTGCCAGCAGCTTAGCGGGGGGGATGAGAGATACGCAGTATTTT.

This clone was counted ten times or more. V usage is TRBV2 and J usage is TRBJ1-3; D call uncertain. The CDR3 extends over 14 amino acids. The V end lost 7 bases, the J end lost 6 bases, and 16 bases lay between the germline ends. Germline V CDR1 and CDR2: SNHLY, FYNNEI. CDR3 region: CASTEERIPNTIYF. CDR3 sequence (DNA): TGTGCCAGCACCGAGGAGCGGATCCCAAACACCATATATTTT.

V and J are TRBV19 and TRBJ1-2, with D possibly TRBD1 on 5 matching bases. This CDR3 spans 15 amino acids. Germline CDR1 reads LNHDA; CDR2 reads SQIVND (reference sequence). Deletions cut 4 bases from V and 4 bases from J, with 16 bases between. Here the CDR3 DNA reads TGTGCCAGTAGTAGAACAGGACCTCTCGCCTATGGCTACACCTTC. It specifies CASSRTGPLAYGYTF.

The chain links TRBV7-9 to TRBJ2-6; D is possibly TRBD1 (5 bases). CDR3 size: 18 residues. Per the germline V gene, CDR1 is SEHNR and CDR2 is FQNEAQ (reference sequence). V was trimmed by 10 bases and J by 0 bases, leaving 22 bases between them. The DNA of the CDR3 is TGTGCCACCGACCACTTGGGGCCTAAGAACTCTGGGGCCAACGTCCTGACTTTC. This encodes CATDHLGPKNSGANVLTF.

The chain employs TRBV5-1 and TRBJ1-2; 9 bases are shared with TRBD1. The CDR3 covers 13 residues. The germline CDR1 and CDR2 sequences are SGHRS and YFSETQ. With 4 bases clipped from V and 8 bases from J, the junction kept 6 bases outside the gene matches. This CDR3 reads CASSPRTGEGYTF. The CDR3 DNA follows: TGCGCCAGCAGCCCGCGGACAGGGGAAGGCTACACCTTC.

This clone was picked up a small number of times. Distinct nucleotide sequences in the sample also encode this CDR3. J is TRBJ1-3 and V is TRBV5-5; TRBD1 agrees at 11 bases. The CDR3 covers 14 residues. Trimming at V came to 4 bases and at J to 5 bases, leaving 2 bases not matched to a gene. CDR1 is SGHKS, CDR2 YYEKEE, per germline (reference sequence). The CDR3 sequence is CASSPDRGRNTIYF. In DNA form, the CDR3 reads TGTGCCAGCAGCCCGGACAGGGGGCGAAACACCATATATTTT. The whole variable domain, remainder taken from reference TRBV5-5 and TRBJ1-3, is DAGVTQSPTHLIKTRGQQVTLRCSPISGHKSVSWYQQVLGQGPQFIFQYYEKEERGRGNFPDRFSARQFPNYSSELNVNALLLGDSALYLCASSPDRGRNTIYFGEGSWLTVV.